The entry below gives a single TCR beta chain sequence along with its context. The data were obtained in a study of blood T cell repertoires in COVID-19. The CDR3 covers 14 residues. Germline V gene data show CDR1 as SGHTA and CDR2 as FQGNSA. After removal of 3 bases from V and 3 bases from J, the junction contained 0 bases not matched to a gene. Generated by immunoSEQ multiplex PCR, the TCRdb table keeps only in-frame clones and is missing some. The sample carries roughly 97,000 clones, about 80% recorded once. The V and J genes are TRBV7-2 and TRBJ2-2; 8 bases line up with TRBD2. The source material was peripheral blood. The source of this sequence is a man in his 70s with acute or convalescent COVID-19. CDR3 nucleotide sequence: TGTGCCAGCAGCTTGGGACTAGACACCGGGGAGCTGTTTTTT. Amino acids: CASSLGLDTGELFF.